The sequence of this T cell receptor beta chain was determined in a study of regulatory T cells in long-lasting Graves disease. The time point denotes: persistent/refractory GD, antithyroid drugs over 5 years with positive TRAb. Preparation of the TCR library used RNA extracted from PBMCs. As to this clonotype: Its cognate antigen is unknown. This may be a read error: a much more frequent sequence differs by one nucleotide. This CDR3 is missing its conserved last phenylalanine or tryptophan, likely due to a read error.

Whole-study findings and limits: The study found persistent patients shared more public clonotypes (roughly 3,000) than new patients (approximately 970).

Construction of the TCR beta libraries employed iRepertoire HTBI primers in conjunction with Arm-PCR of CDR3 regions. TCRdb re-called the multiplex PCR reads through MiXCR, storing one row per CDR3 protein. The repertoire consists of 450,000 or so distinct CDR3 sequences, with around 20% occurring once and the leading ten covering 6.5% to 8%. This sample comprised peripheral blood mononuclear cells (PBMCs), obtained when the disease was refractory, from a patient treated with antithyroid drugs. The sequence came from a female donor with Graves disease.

CDR3 amino acids: CASSGGRAYEQYS. CDR3 DNA sequence: TGTGCCAGCAGTGGGGGCAGAGCCTACGAGCAGTACTCC. This chain uses TRBV2 with TRBJ2-7; TRBD1 might be the D (5 bases). V gave up 4 bases and J gave up 2 bases, with 9 bases separating them. The CDR3 extends over 13 amino acids. Germline V gives CDR1 SNHLY, CDR2 FYNNEI.